The clone carrying this T cell receptor (beta chain) occurred many times. What it recognizes is unknown. The CDR3 has 15 residues. Looked up from germline, CDR1 is SQVTM and CDR2 is ANQGSEA. V dropped 4 bases and J dropped 7; count of bases not matched to a gene: 9. This sample stems from a study of post-analysis software for immune sequencing data. In the study overall: In terms of disease course, relapsing-remitting, secondary progressive and progressive-relapsing multiple sclerosis were included. Study-wide points: When compared against controls, multiple sclerosis patients showed significantly lower normalized Chao1 diversity. Relative to controls, patients had a handful of TRBV segments at higher frequency, with TRBV5-6, TRBV5-1 and TRBV20-1 among these.

Prepared libraries of TCR beta cDNA carried unique molecular identifiers. Starting from approximately 1 to 10 million T cells, the study yielded 460,000 or so cDNA molecules. TCRdb processed the PCR reads anew with MiXCR; each CDR3 protein has one entry. The repertoire has 150,000 or so distinct CDR3 sequences, under 40% of them found once; the top ten carry roughly 28%. This receptor was taken from a girl under 18 with multiple sclerosis. The source was blood, collected after autologous hematopoietic stem cell transplantation. The V and J genes are TRBV29-1 and TRBJ2-3; 12 bases are shared with TRBD2. The CDR3 DNA reads TGCAGCGTTGGAATCGGGCTAGCGGGAGGGTATACGCAGTATTTT. Protein product: CSVGIGLAGGYTQYF.